The T cell receptor (beta chain) under discussion was sequenced for a study of cytomegalovirus exposure and HLA in healthy donors. Study-wide findings and caveats: Versus the approximately 700-donor mean, an Asian-associated ancestry cluster reportedly showed fewer N-insertions in a later analysis.

The PCR had 60 Vbeta and 13 Jbeta primers. The data were produced by immunoSEQ multiplex PCR, yet TCRdb's version contains in-frame clones alone and is incomplete. Among fewer than 180,000 clones listed, 55% to 80% were seen once. As for this clone: The antigen is unknown.

The CDR3 length is 15 residues. Germline V gives CDR1 SGHRS, CDR2 YFSETQ. J was trimmed by 2 bases and V by 2 bases; bases with no gene match: 3. This clonotype originated in a woman aged 55-69 years in good health and CMV-seropositive. The chain is built from TRBV5-1 and TRBJ2-1; the match to TRBD1 covers 8 bases. Source material: PBMCs. The DNA for the CDR3 is TGCGCCAGCAGCTTTGGACAGGGCGCCTACAATGAGCAGTTCTTC. Encoded protein: CASSFGQGAYNEQFF. The variable domain in full, completed from reference TRBV5-1 and TRBJ2-1, reads KAGVTQTPRYLIKTRGQQVTLSCSPISGHRSVSWYQQTPGQGLQFLFEYFSETQRNKGNFPGRFSGRQFSNSRSEMNVSTLELGDSALYLCASSFGQGAYNEQFFGPGTRLTVL.